This T cell receptor beta chain was retrieved from a study of identical twins. This clonotype appeared a few times. Its antigen is not known. Whole-study findings and limits: Out-of-frame sharing of TCR alpha in monozygotic twins was underestimated by models. Twins' surplus sharing was weaker for beta out-of-frame sequences. The authors noted that invariant MAIT and iNKT cells could partly confound zero-insertion analyses.

Unique molecular identifiers were present on cDNA, and template switching added a universal primer site. TCRdb itself ran the 5' RACE reads through MiXCR, one entry per CDR3 protein. The table records approximately 590,000 distinct CDR3 sequences, roughly 9.9% of them present only once. Looked up from germline, CDR1 is SEHNR and CDR2 is FQNEAQ (reference sequence). The CDR3 extends over 14 amino acids. V was trimmed by 6 bases and J by 4 bases, leaving 13 bases between them. This same sample was also taken into another study, of yellow fever vaccine responses in identical twins.

The sample taken for sequencing was PBMCs. The sequence derives from a woman between 18 and 29 years old in good health. The chain employs TRBV7-9 and TRBJ1-5; D perhaps matches TRBD1 (6 bases). The chain's CDR3 is CASRVGTSNQPQHF. The CDR3 nucleotides are TGTGCCAGCAGAGTCGGGACATCGAATCAGCCCCAGCATTTT.